The T cell receptor beta chain described here comes from a study of blood T cell repertoires in COVID-19. Across the whole study: Sites across the United States, Italy and Spain contributed samples from acute and convalescent COVID-19.

Trimming removed 4 bases from V and 0 bases from J, with 10 bases in between. Germline values: CDR1 KGHSH, CDR2 LQKENI. The CDR3 is 15 amino acids. In the study's own analysis: Reference gene primer amplification gave estimated nucleated cell counts. Produced via immunoSEQ multiplex PCR; TCRdb's table is partial and in-frame only. That table gives V, J and clone size, and the DNA gave D and trimming. The table has fewer than 250,000 clones, approximately 84% seen once. The sequencing input was peripheral blood. The V and J genes are TRBV18 and TRBJ1-3; D might be TRBD1 (5 bases). This clonotype originated in a woman of 80 years or more with acute or convalescent COVID-19. The CDR3 DNA reads TGTGCCAGCTCACGGTCAGGGAACTCTGGAAACACCATATATTTT. It codes for CASSRSGNSGNTIYF.